The T cell receptor (beta chain) under discussion was sequenced for a study of T cells in Graves' hyperthyroidism and ophthalmopathy. Study-level information: Staff took peripheral blood when the initial diagnosis was made, before any treatment began.

There are many counts of this clonotype. Its target is unknown. Study-level points and caveats: Most clonotypes expanded in thyroid above 0.001 were likewise present in blood.

Researchers amplified the TCR beta CDR3 regions from RNA transcripts. The HTBI primer set was used in a first-round RT-PCR of the TCR CDR3. Each CDR3 protein is one row after TCRdb ran MiXCR on the multiplex PCR reads. The data contain 450,000 to 600,000 distinct CDR3 sequences, just under 20% of them singletons. PBMCs came from more than 8.5 ml fresh peripheral blood. J lost 6 bases, V lost 7 bases, and 4 bases had no gene match. The length of the CDR3 is 13 residues. The source of this sequence is a man aged 35-49 years with Graves' ophthalmopathy. Sequenced: blood. This sequence joins TRBV12-3 or TRBV12-4 and TRBJ2-4; 9 bases align to TRBD1. CDR3 residues: CASTMTGGNIQYF. CDR3 coding DNA: TGTGCCAGCACCATGACAGGGGGAAACATTCAGTACTTC.